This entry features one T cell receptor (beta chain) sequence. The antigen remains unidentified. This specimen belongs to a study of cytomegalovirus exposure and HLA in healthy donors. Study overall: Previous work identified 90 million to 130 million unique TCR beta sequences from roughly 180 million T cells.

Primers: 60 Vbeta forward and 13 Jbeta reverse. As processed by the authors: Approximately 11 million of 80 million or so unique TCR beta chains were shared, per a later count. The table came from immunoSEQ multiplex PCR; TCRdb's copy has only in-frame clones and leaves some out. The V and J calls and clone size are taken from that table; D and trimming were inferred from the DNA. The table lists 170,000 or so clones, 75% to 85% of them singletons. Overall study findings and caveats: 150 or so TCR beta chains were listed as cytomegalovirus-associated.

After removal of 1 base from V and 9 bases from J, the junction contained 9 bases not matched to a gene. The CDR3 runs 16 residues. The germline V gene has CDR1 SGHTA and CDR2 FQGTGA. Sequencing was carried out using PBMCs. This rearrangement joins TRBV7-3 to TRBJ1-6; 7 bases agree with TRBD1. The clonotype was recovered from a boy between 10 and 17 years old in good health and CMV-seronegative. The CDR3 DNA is TGTGCCAGCAGCTTAAGGGCGGCAGGGGGTAGTTCACCCCTCCACTTT. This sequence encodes CASSLRAAGGSSPLHF.